This TCR beta chain appears in the sequencing data of a study of OX40 agonist ivuxolimab in advanced cancers. Trimming cost V 5 bases and J 1 base; bases outside gene matches: 8. CDR3 size: 15 residues. Germline lookup yields CDR1 SGHRS and CDR2 YFSETQ. The data were produced by immunoSEQ multiplex PCR, yet TCRdb's version contains in-frame clones alone and is incomplete. The sample lists around 65,000 clones; just over 90% were seen once. This clonotype was sampled from an adult with an advanced solid tumor such as melanoma, head and neck, liver or kidney cancer. The sequenced sample was CD4+ or CD8+ T cells sorted from blood, obtained in a trial of the OX40 agonist ivuxolimab. The gene calls are TRBV5-1 and TRBJ1-1, with 7 positions matching TRBD1. As DNA, the CDR3 is TGCGCCAGCAGGGTTGAGGGGGCGCAGAACACTGAAGCTTTCTTT. This translates into CASRVEGAQNTEAFF. The whole variable domain, filled in from reference TRBV5-1 and TRBJ1-1, reads KAGVTQTPRYLIKTRGQQVTLSCSPISGHRSVSWYQQTPGQGLQFLFEYFSETQRNKGNFPGRFSGRQFSNSRSEMNVSTLELGDSALYLCASRVEGAQNTEAFFGQGTRLTVV.